The T cell receptor (beta chain) described here comes from a study of blood T cell repertoires in COVID-19. Study summary: From the United States, Italy and Spain came samples of acute and convalescent COVID-19. PBMCs, B-cell-depleted T cells, or T cells were the source of the cDNA or gDNA that made up the material.

In the source study's methods: Using reference gene primer amplification, nucleated cell counts were estimated. Measured with immunoSEQ multiplex PCR; TCRdb has only the in-frame clones, and not every one. From that table come the V and J calls and clone size; the DNA was used to work out D and trimming. The data show a few hundred thousand clones, about 88% seen once. This clone appeared many times. V was clipped by 4 bases and J by 1 base, with 14 bases between them. CDR1 is SGHRS and CDR2 is YFSETQ in the germline V gene. This CDR3 is built from 15 residues. This receptor was taken from a man aged 55 to 69 with acute or convalescent COVID-19. The sequenced sample consisted of peripheral blood. The chain uses TRBV5-1 and TRBJ1-1; TRBD1 is a possible D gene (5 bases). CDR3 loop: CASSREWQGNTEAFF. CDR3 DNA: TGCGCCAGCAGCCGTGAGTGGCAGGGGAACACTGAAGCTTTCTTT.